This TCR beta chain was captured in a study of blood T cell repertoires in COVID-19. Study as a whole: PBMCs, B-cell-depleted T cells, or T cells were the source of the cDNA or gDNA that made up the material.

Germline V gives CDR1 SGDLS, CDR2 YYNGEE. This CDR3 comprises 15 residues. In regard to this clone: A read error may account for a junction end that differs from germline.

Repertoires were generated with immunoSEQ multiplex PCR, while TCRdb's copy carries only in-frame clones and drops some. The repertoire has over 300,000 clones, more than 80% of them found once; the top ten carry 5% to 7%. The chain recombines TRBV9 with TRBJ2-1, with 11 bases fitting TRBD2. This TCR was sampled from a man younger than 30 who had recovered from COVID-19. The sample consisted of peripheral blood. The CDR3 loop is CAGSPSSGGIHEQFF. The CDR3 nucleotides are TGTGCCGGCAGCCCTTCTAGCGGGGGGATCCATGAGCAGTTCTTC.